These 11 T cell receptor beta chains were all obtained from the same sample, sequenced in a study of T cells in women clearing cervical HPV infection. The protocol was immunoSEQ multiplex PCR, while the TCRdb copy is restricted to in-frame clones and leaves out a portion. The sample table includes about 33,000 clones. The sequenced sample was blood buffy coat. Receptor source: a woman aged 18-70 years with a cervical HPV16 infection that either progressed to CIN3+ or cleared (not recorded which).

As regards this clone: The CDR3 end is not reached by the read, which stops 3 residues before it; the germline J gene fills it in. The chain recombines TRBV20-1 with TRBJ2-1; 9 bases align to TRBD2. CDR3 length: 16 residues. Losses at the gene ends were 0 bases for V and 6 bases for J; bases not matched to a gene: 9. Germline V gene sequence: CDR1 DFQATT, CDR2 SNEGSKA (reference sequence). The CDR3 region is CSARDLRTSERNEQFF. Incomplete CDR3 DNA: TGCAGTGCTAGAGATCTCAGGACTAGCGAGCGCAATGAG.

As regards this clone: Coverage ceases 3 residues before the CDR3 finishes, and the germline J gene fills in the end. The V and J genes are TRBV6-1 and TRBJ2-3; no firm D call. Germline V gene data show CDR1 as MNHNS and CDR2 as SASEGT. V was pared by 2 bases and J by 4 bases, with 7 bases between. This CDR3 has 13 residues. CDR3 bases read: TGTGCCAGCAGTGAACCTCCCCCAGATACG. Its translation is CASSEPPPDT. In full, the CDR3 reads CASSEPPPDTQYF.

On this clone itself: The read stops 3 residues short of the end of the CDR3; the missing end is completed from the germline J gene. The rearrangement uses TRBV20-1 and TRBJ2-3, with 7 positions matching TRBD2. The V segment lost 2 bases and the J segment 3 bases; nucleotides outside the gene matches: 2. CDR1 and CDR2 from the germline V gene are DFQATT and SNEGSKA (reference sequence). The CDR3 length is 13 residues. The sequenced CDR3 bases are TGCAGTGCTAGACAGGGAGGGACAGATACG. Encoded protein: CSARQGGTDT. The whole CDR3 is CSARQGGTDTQYF.

The covered CDR3 bases are TGCGCCAGCAGCCAAGATGGTGCAGGGGAGACC. It specifies CASSQDGAGET. The full CDR3 protein is CASSQDGAGETQYF. The V call is TRBV4-1, the J call TRBJ2-5; the D gene is possibly TRBD1 (5 bases). Coverage ceases 3 residues before the CDR3 finishes, and the germline J gene fills in the end. With 0 bases removed from V and 5 bases from J, the gap between germline ends came to 10 bases. The CDR3 sequence is 14 residues long. Germline V gene lookup returns CDR1 MGHRA and CDR2 YSYEKL.

Concerning this clone: The read gets to within 3 residues of the CDR3 end, and the germline J gene fills in the rest. The chain is built from TRBV6-1 and TRBJ1-2; no reliable D call. The CDR3 covers 13 residues. Germline assignment: CDR1 MNHNS and CDR2 SASEGT. This CDR3 is CASSDIGIDIYTF. CDR3 DNA, as far as it was read: TGTGCCAGCAGTGATATTGGTATCGACATC.

The covered CDR3 bases are TGCAGTGCTACGGGACTGTATAATTCACCC. The encoded protein is CSATGLYNSP. The CDR3, in full, reads CSATGLYNSPLHF. This sequence joins TRBV20-1 and TRBJ1-6, with D possibly being TRBD1 (5 bases). The read finishes 3 residues shy of the CDR3 end, and the germline J gene is used to complete it. The V end was cut by 4 bases, the J end by 4 bases, with 8 bases between. Per germline, CDR1 DFQATT and CDR2 SNEGSKA (reference sequence). This CDR3 has 13 residues.

CDR3 DNA (partial): TGCGCCAGCAGCCCCGGGACAGGCATGAACACTGAA. Encoded protein: CASSPGTGMNTE. The CDR3 as a whole reads CASSPGTGMNTEAFF. J is TRBJ1-1 and V is TRBV5-1; 8 bases line up with TRBD1. The CDR3 extends 3 residues past the end of the read, so its final part is completed from the germline J gene. There are 15 residues in the CDR3. The V gene end was trimmed by 4 bases and the J gene end by 0 bases; junction bases not matched to a gene: 5. The germline CDR1 and CDR2 sequences are SGHRS and YFSETQ.

On this clone itself: The observed sequence ends 3 residues before the CDR3 terminus, with the missing tail filled in from the germline J gene. The gene calls are TRBV11-1 and TRBJ2-3; 7 bases map to TRBD2. The CDR3 length is 15 residues. Germline CDR1 SGHAT, CDR2 FQDESV (reference sequence). The CDR3 bases that were read are TGTGCCAGCAGCCGTATGACTAGCAGCCAAGAGACG. Its protein is CASSRMTSSQET. The entire CDR3 protein reads CASSRMTSSQETQYF.

For this clone: Read sequence stops 3 residues before the CDR3 end, and the germline J gene provides the missing end. The genes are TRBV4-1 and TRBJ2-3, with TRBD2 as a possible D gene (5 bases). The V gene's germline CDR1 is MGHRA and CDR2 YSYEKL. The CDR3 covers 17 residues. V lost 0 bases and J 2 bases, leaving 15 bases between the germline ends. CDR3 amino acids: CASSQDRGVPPTDTQYF. CDR3 DNA (partial): TGCGCCAGCAGCCAAGATCGGGGAGTTCCTCCCACAGATACG.

Worth noting for this clone: The read is 3 residues too short to cover the CDR3 end, so that end is filled in from the germline J gene. The chain couples TRBV2 to TRBJ2-4; the match to TRBD1 covers 9 bases. CDR3 length: 14 amino acids. CDR1 and CDR2 from the germline V gene are SNHLY and FYNNEI. The CDR3 spells CASSGGQGSYGQYF. The DNA read from the CDR3 is TGTGCCAGCAGTGGTGGACAGGGGAGCTATGGT. Full variable domain (outside the CDR3, taken from reference TRBV2 and TRBJ2-4): EPEVTQTPSHQVTQMGQEVILRCVPISNHLYFYWYRQILGQKVEFLVSFYNNEISEKSEIFDDQFSVERPDGSNFTLKIRSTKLEDSAMYFCASSGGQGSYGQYFGAGTRLSVL.

Remarks on this clone: The CDR3 end lies 3 residues beyond the end of the read and is filled in from the germline J gene. The rearrangement uses TRBV19 and TRBJ1-2; D unresolved. Per germline, CDR1 LNHDA and CDR2 SQIVND (reference sequence). The CDR3 runs to 16 residues. CDR3 residues: CASSSQGRASTDTYTF. The sequenced CDR3 bases are TGTGCCAGTAGTTCCCAAGGTAGGGCGAGCACAGATACC.